The rows below give T cell receptor beta chains drawn from one sample of a study of T-cell reconstitution after alpha-beta-depleted transplantation in children. TCRdb re-analysed the PCR reads in MiXCR, keeping a single row per CDR3 protein. The table lists around 600,000 distinct CDR3 sequences, approximately 10% of them singletons. The starting material was PBMCs from the stem cell graft donor, obtained from the stem cell graft. The receptor set was obtained from a human donor who donated a stem cell graft to a child with acute myeloid leukemia. The CDR3 runs from the conserved cysteine through the conserved F or W. Fields, in order: CDR3 protein, CDR3 DNA, J gene, V gene, D gene, clone size. A D gene is named only where the DNA matches it firmly. Clone sizes are given selectively: once, few, many, or a class where the clone is expanded.

CASSLGLAGGPYNEQFF | TGCGCCAGCAGCTTAGGACTAGCGGGAGGGCCCTACAATGAGCAGTTCTTC | TRBJ2-1 | TRBV5-1 | TRBD2 | few
CASSFRQRSSYNEQFF | TGTGCCAGCAGTTTTCGTCAGCGGTCCTCCTACAATGAGCAGTTCTTC | TRBJ2-1 | TRBV6-2/TRBV6-3 | - | many
CSVETRGGLSYEQYF | TGCAGCGTTGAAACCCGGGGAGGGTTGTCCTACGAGCAGTACTTC | TRBJ2-7 | TRBV29-1 | TRBD2 | many
CAWTAVSGDQPQHF | TGTGCCTGGACCGCAGTTTCGGGGGATCAGCCCCAGCATTTT | TRBJ1-5 | TRBV30 | - | few
CASSYSAGTDGYTF | TGTGCCAGCAGTTACTCGGCCGGGACGGACGGCTACACCTTC | TRBJ1-2 | TRBV6-5 | - | many
CASSYSITGAEGYEQYF | TGTGCCAGCAGTTACTCGATTACGGGAGCGGAAGGCTACGAGCAGTACTTC | TRBJ2-7 | TRBV6-2/TRBV6-3 | - | -
CASSQETRQFF | TGTGCCAGCAGCCAGGAGACACGGCAGTTCTTC | TRBJ2-1 | TRBV14 | - | -
CASSLIGASTDTQYF | TGCGCCAGCAGCTTGATCGGGGCGAGCACAGATACGCAGTATTTT | TRBJ2-3 | TRBV5-1 | - | -
CASSDDGGNQPQHF | TGTGCCAGCAGTGACGACGGAGGCAATCAGCCCCAGCATTTT | TRBJ1-5 | TRBV12-3/TRBV12-4 | - | few
CATISLTGTSYEQYF | TGTGCCACCATTTCCCTGACAGGGACCTCCTACGAGCAGTACTTC | TRBJ2-7 | TRBV10-3 | TRBD1 | few
CASSYSGASYNEQFF | TGTGCCAGCAGTTACAGCGGGGCCTCCTACAATGAGCAGTTCTTC | TRBJ2-1 | TRBV6-5 | TRBD2 | many
CASSFQTSGKRGTQYF | TGTGCCAGCAGCTTTCAGACTAGCGGGAAGCGGGGGACCCAGTACTTC | TRBJ2-5 | TRBV7-2 | TRBD2 | -
CSAFGLAGPGAKNIQYF | TGCAGTGCCTTCGGACTAGCGGGACCAGGGGCCAAAAACATTCAGTACTTC | TRBJ2-4 | TRBV20-1 | TRBD2 | -
CASSPGTGLGEQFF | TGCGCCAGCAGCCCCGGGACTGGATTGGGAGAGCAGTTCTTC | TRBJ2-1 | TRBV5-1 | - | many
CASSRLAGVSRSYEQYF | TGTGCCAGCAGTCGACTAGCGGGAGTCTCGCGGTCCTACGAGCAGTACTTC | TRBJ2-7 | TRBV6-1 | TRBD2 | few
CAWSVGTGTYEQYF | TGTGCCTGGAGTGTAGGGACAGGGACTTACGAGCAGTACTTC | TRBJ2-7 | TRBV30 | TRBD1 | -
CASSQDGTGGTDTQYF | TGCGCCAGCAGCCAAGATGGGACAGGAGGTACAGATACGCAGTATTTT | TRBJ2-3 | TRBV4-1 | TRBD1 | few
CASSFLSGGGEQYF | TGTGCCAGCAGTTTTCTTTCGGGAGGAGGCGAGCAGTACTTC | TRBJ2-7 | TRBV12-3/TRBV12-4 | TRBD2 | few
CASSSSGLGVGEQFF | TGTGCCAGCAGTTCGTCGGGACTAGGGGTAGGTGAGCAGTTCTTC | TRBJ2-1 | TRBV28 | TRBD2 | -
CAISGRQDHNSPLHF | TGTGCCATCAGTGGTAGACAGGACCATAATTCACCCCTCCACTTT | TRBJ1-6 | TRBV10-3 | - | few
CASAKRGGYTF | TGTGCCAGCGCAAAGAGAGGCGGCTACACCTTC | TRBJ1-2 | TRBV28 | - | few
CASRDSLYGYTF | TGTGCCAGTAGGGATAGCCTCTATGGCTACACCTTC | TRBJ1-2 | TRBV19 | - | few
CAISASGGLGETQYF | TGTGCCATCAGTGCCAGTGGGGGACTGGGAGAGACCCAGTACTTC | TRBJ2-5 | TRBV10-3 | - | -
CASRSGTGVRVETQYF | TGTGCCAGCAGGTCCGGGACAGGGGTACGTGTGGAGACCCAGTACTTC | TRBJ2-5 | TRBV12-3/TRBV12-4 | TRBD1 | -
CASSYSPGYYEQYF | TGTGCCAGCAGTTACTCGCCAGGATACTACGAGCAGTACTTC | TRBJ2-7 | TRBV6-2/TRBV6-3 | - | -
CASSALAGGSYGELFF | TGTGCCAGCAGTGCACTAGCGGGAGGGTCCTACGGGGAGCTGTTTTTT | TRBJ2-2 | TRBV2 | TRBD2 | many
CASRGTAQYEQYF | TGTGCCAGCAGAGGGACAGCCCAATACGAGCAGTACTTC | TRBJ2-7 | TRBV3-1 | TRBD1 | few
CASSLRDYEQYF | TGTGCCAGCAGTTTAAGGGATTACGAGCAGTACTTC | TRBJ2-7 | TRBV6-2/TRBV6-3 | - | few
CASSGTGQGEQYF | TGCGCCAGCAGCGGCACGGGACAGGGGGAGCAGTACTTC | TRBJ2-7 | TRBV5-1 | TRBD1 | -
CASSQGVSLGRAYEQYF | TGTGCCAGCAGCCAAGGGGTTTCATTGGGGAGGGCCTACGAGCAGTACTTC | TRBJ2-7 | TRBV3-1 | TRBD2 | many
CACCLKRTSTRRPYEQYF | TGTGCCTGCTGTTTGAAGAGGACTAGCACGCGGAGGCCCTACGAGCAGTACTTC | TRBJ2-7 | TRBV12-3/TRBV12-4 | TRBD2 | -
CASSLGRTGGLSGRNNEQFF | TGTGCCAGCAGCTTAGGGAGGACAGGGGGCCTTAGCGGGCGCAACAATGAGCAGTTCTTC | TRBJ2-1 | TRBV11-1 | TRBD1 | many
CSVSRQGNTEAFF | TGCAGCGTCTCCAGACAGGGCAACACTGAAGCTTTCTTT | TRBJ1-1 | TRBV29-1 | TRBD1 | -
CASSYKTGDTQYF | TGTGCCAGCAGCTATAAGACAGGGGACACGCAGTATTTT | TRBJ2-3 | TRBV11-2 | TRBD1 | many
CSVELGIQETQYF | TGCAGCGTTGAATTGGGCATCCAAGAGACCCAGTACTTC | TRBJ2-5 | TRBV29-1 | - | many
CSARPPLAGVGYEQYF | TGCAGTGCTAGACCACCACTAGCGGGAGTGGGATACGAGCAGTACTTC | TRBJ2-7 | TRBV20-1 | TRBD2 | many